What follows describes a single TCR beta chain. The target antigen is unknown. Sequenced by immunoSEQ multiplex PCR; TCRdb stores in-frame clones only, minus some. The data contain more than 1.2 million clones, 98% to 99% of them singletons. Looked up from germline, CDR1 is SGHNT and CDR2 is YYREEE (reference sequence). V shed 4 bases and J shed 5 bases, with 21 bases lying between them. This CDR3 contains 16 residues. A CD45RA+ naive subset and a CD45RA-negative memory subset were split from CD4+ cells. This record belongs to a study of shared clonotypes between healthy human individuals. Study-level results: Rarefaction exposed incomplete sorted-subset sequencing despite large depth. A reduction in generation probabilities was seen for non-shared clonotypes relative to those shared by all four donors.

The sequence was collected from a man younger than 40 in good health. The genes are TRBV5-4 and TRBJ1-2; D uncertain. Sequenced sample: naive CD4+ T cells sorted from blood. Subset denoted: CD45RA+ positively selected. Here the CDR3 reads CASSRTALAEGYGYTF. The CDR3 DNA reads TGTGCCAGCAGCCGGACCGCACTAGCTGAAGGTTATGGCTACACCTTC.